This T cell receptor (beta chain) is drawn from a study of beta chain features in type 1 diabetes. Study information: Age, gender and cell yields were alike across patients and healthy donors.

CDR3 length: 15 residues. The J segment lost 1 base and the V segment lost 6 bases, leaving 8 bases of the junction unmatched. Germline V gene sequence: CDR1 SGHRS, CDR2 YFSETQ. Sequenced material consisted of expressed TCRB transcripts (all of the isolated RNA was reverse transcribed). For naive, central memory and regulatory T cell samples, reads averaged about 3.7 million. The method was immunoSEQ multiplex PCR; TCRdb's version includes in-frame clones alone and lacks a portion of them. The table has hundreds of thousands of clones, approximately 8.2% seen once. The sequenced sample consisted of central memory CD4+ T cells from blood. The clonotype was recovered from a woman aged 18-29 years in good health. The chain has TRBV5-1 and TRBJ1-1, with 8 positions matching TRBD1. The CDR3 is CASTSTGAGNTEAFF. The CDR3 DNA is TGCGCCAGCACCTCGACAGGGGCAGGGAACACTGAAGCTTTCTTT.